This T cell receptor (beta chain) was captured in a study of shared clonotypes between healthy human individuals. The CDR3 has 17 amino acids. V lost 0 bases and J lost 7; bases outside the gene matches: 8. CDR1 and CDR2 (germline): SGDLS, YYNGEE. Sequencing used immunoSEQ multiplex PCR; TCRdb keeps in-frame clones, though not all of them. The sample has over a million clones; around 78% are singletons. Sequencing was carried out using memory CD4+ T cells from PBMCs. Subset noted: CD45RA-negative fraction. The TCR was taken from a man younger than 35 in good health. Some clones in this sample may be carry-over from other donors' samples. The V gene is TRBV9, the J gene TRBJ2-1, with TRBD2 matching over 12 bases. Here the CDR3 reads CASSVGLAGGLGNEQFF. CDR3 in DNA: TGTGCCAGCAGCGTAGGGCTAGCGGGAGGGTTGGGGAATGAGCAGTTCTTC.